The 8 T cell receptor beta chains listed next were all sequenced from one sample in a study of brain T cells in children with intractable seizures. Profiling relied on immunoSEQ multiplex PCR, and the TCRdb table lists in-frame clones only, not all of them. The sample has about 110,000 clones; around 94% are singletons. This specimen was peripheral blood, taken at surgery. Receptors were obtained from a boy in the first two years of life with hemimegalencephaly and intractable seizures.

V is TRBV6-5 and J is TRBJ1-4; 7 bases line up with TRBD1. The germline V gene has CDR1 MNHEY and CDR2 SVGAGI. Trimming took 2 bases from V and 8 from J; bases not matched to a gene: 11. The CDR3 runs 16 residues. The CDR3 region has the DNA TGTGCCAGCAGTTACCTTGGGGGAGGGGGCGGAGAAAAACTGTTTTTT. It is translated as CASSYLGGGGGEKLFF.

As concerns this clone: Other DNA variants within this sample encode the same CDR3. The rearrangement uses TRBV9 and TRBJ2-5; perhaps TRBD2 as D (6 bases). The germline V and J ends were trimmed by 0 bases and 5 bases, with 8 bases remaining between them. From germline, CDR1 is SGDLS and CDR2 YYNGEE. The CDR3 runs to 13 residues. The CDR3 region has the DNA TGTGCCAGCAGCGTAGCGGGAGAGGAGACCCAGTACTTC. It translates to CASSVAGEETQYF.

The chain combines TRBV28 with TRBJ2-5; the D gene is possibly TRBD2 (6 bases). The CDR3 has 16 residues. Germline CDR1 MDHEN, CDR2 SYDVKM. The V and J ends lost 5 bases and 3 bases respectively, with 19 bases between them. The CDR3 region is CASSLRSWGVKETQYF. Written as DNA, the CDR3 is TGTGCCAGCAGTCTTAGGTCCTGGGGGGTAAAAGAGACCCAGTACTTC. The full variable domain, with the rest looked up from reference TRBV28 and TRBJ2-5, is DVKVTQSSRYLVKRTGEKVFLECVQDMDHENMFWYRQDPGLGLRLIYFSYDVKMKEKGDIPEGYSVSREKKERFSLILESASTNQTSMYLCASSLRSWGVKETQYFGPGTRLLVL.

The chain carries TRBV28 and TRBJ2-4, with D unclear. V was clipped by 5 bases and J by 3 bases, with 14 bases between them. Germline V lookup: CDR1 MDHEN, CDR2 SYDVKM. The CDR3 extends over 15 amino acids. CDR3 sequence reads: CASSLSFTDKNIQYF. In nucleotides, the CDR3 is TGTGCCAGCAGTCTCTCCTTCACGGACAAAAACATTCAGTACTTC.

The genes are TRBV2 and TRBJ1-2; 9 bases are shared with TRBD1. Per germline, CDR1 SNHLY and CDR2 FYNNEI. The junction had 3 bases not matched to a gene; V was cut back by 4 bases and J by 6 bases. CDR3 length equals 13 residues. CDR3 sequence: CASSATGGDGYTF. Here the CDR3 DNA reads TGTGCCAGCAGTGCGACAGGGGGTGATGGCTACACCTTC.

This clone was observed a few times. The chain couples TRBV28 to TRBJ1-2; D unclear. Germline values: CDR1 MDHEN, CDR2 SYDVKM. Trimming cost V 10 bases and J 3 bases, with 15 bases left between them. This CDR3 is 13 amino acids long. DNA of the CDR3: TGTGCCATCCTTCCCCGGGGAGACTATGGCTACACCTTC. It encodes CAILPRGDYGYTF.

J is TRBJ2-1 and V is TRBV27; TRBD1 matches 8 bases. The trim removed 5 bases at V and 7 bases at J, leaving 10 bases unmatched. The CDR3 contains 15 residues. The germline V gene has CDR1 MNHEY and CDR2 SMNVEV (reference sequence). In nucleotides, the CDR3 is TGTGCCAGCAGTCCCCGGCCAGGGGGCAGGAATGAGCAGTTCTTC. It is translated as CASSPRPGGRNEQFF.

The gene calls are TRBV6-5 and TRBJ2-5; 7 bases agree with TRBD2. From germline, CDR1 is MNHEY and CDR2 SVGAGI. Trimming took 6 bases from V and 1 from J; bases not matched to a gene: 2. CDR3 length equals 13 residues. The CDR3 DNA follows: TGTGCCAGCAGGTGGGGGGGCCAAGAGACCCAGTACTTC. Translation gives CASRWGGQETQYF.